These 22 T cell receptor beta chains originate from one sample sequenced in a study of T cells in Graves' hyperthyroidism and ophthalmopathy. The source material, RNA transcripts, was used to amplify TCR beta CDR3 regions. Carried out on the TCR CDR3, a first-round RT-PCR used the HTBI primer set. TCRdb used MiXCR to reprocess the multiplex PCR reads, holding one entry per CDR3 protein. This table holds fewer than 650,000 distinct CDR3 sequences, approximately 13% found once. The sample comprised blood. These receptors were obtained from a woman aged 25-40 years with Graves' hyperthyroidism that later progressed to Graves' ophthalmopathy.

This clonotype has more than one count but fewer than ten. Written as DNA, the CDR3 is TGTGCCAGCAGCGGACAGCCACGGTCTGGGGCCAACGTCCTGACTTTC. Encoded protein: CASSGQPRSGANVLTF. The V and J genes are TRBV5-4 and TRBJ2-6; tentative D call: TRBD1 (6 bases). Deletions cut 4 bases from V and 1 base from J, with 12 bases between. The V gene's germline CDR1 is SGHNT and CDR2 YYREEE (reference sequence). The CDR3 has 16 amino acids.

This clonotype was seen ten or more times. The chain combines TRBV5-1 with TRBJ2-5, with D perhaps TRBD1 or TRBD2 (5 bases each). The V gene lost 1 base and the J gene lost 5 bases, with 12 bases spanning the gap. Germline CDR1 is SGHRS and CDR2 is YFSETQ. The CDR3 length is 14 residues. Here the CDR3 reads CASSLNSGRETQYF. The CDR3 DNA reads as TGCGCCAGCAGCTTGAATTCGGGGCGGGAGACCCAGTACTTC.

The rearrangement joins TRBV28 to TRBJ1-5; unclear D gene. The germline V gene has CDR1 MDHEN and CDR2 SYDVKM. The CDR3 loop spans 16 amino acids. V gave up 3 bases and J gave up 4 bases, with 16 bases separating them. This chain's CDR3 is CASSLKGWSVNQPQHF. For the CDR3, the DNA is TGTGCCAGCAGTTTGAAGGGATGGTCAGTTAATCAGCCCCAGCATTTT.

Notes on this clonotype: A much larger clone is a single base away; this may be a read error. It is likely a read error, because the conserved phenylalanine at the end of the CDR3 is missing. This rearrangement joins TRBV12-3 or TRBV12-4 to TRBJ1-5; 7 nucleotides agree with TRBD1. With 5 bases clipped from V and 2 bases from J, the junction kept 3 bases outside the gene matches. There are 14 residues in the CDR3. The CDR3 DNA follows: TGTGCCAGCAGTAAAACAGGGGGCAATCAGCCCCAGCATCTT. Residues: CASSKTGGNQPQHL.

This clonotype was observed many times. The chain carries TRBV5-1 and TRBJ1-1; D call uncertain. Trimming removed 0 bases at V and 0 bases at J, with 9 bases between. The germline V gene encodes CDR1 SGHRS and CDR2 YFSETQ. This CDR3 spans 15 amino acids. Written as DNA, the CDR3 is TGCGCCAGCAGCTTGGAAGGCGGGGTGAACACTGAAGCTTTCTTT. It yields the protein CASSLEGGVNTEAFF.

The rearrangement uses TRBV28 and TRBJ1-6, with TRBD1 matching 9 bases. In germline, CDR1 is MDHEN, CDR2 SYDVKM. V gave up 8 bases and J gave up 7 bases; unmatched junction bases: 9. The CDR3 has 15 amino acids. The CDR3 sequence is CASANPGTGNSPLHF. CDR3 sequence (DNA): TGTGCCAGCGCGAACCCCGGGACAGGGAATTCACCCCTCCACTTT.

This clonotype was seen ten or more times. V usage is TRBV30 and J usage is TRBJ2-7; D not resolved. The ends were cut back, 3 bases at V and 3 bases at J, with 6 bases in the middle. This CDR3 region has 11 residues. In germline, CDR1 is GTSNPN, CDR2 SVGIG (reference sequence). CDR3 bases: TGTGCCTGGAGCCCAGGCTACGAGCAGTACTTC. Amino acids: CAWSPGYEQYF.

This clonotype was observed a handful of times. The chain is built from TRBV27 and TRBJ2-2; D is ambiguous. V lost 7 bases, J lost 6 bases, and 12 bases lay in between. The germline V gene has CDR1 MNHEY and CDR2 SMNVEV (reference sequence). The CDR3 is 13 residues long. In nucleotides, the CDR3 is TGTGCCAGCACCCCCGCTAGGGCCGGGGAGCTGTTTTTT. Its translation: CASTPARAGELFF.

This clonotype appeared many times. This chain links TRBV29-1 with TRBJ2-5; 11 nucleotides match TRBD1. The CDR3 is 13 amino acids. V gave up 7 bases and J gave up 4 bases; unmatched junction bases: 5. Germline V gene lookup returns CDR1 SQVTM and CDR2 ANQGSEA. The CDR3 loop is CSDLGTGGETQYF. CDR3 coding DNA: TGCAGCGACCTCGGGACAGGGGGAGAGACCCAGTACTTC.

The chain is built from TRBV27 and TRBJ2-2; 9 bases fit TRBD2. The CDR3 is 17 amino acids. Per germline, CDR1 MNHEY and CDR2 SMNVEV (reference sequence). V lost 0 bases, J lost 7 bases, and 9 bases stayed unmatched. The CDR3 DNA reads TGTGCCAGCAGTTTATCCCGAGCGGGAGGCTTTGGCGGGGAGCTGTTTTTT. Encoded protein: CASSLSRAGGFGGELFF.

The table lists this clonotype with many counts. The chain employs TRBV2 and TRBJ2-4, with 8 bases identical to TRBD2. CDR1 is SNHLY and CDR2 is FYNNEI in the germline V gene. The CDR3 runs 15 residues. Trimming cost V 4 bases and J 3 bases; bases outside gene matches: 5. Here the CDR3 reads CASSVGGGIKNIQYF. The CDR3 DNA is TGTGCCAGCAGTGTCGGGGGGGGGATCAAAAACATTCAGTACTTC.

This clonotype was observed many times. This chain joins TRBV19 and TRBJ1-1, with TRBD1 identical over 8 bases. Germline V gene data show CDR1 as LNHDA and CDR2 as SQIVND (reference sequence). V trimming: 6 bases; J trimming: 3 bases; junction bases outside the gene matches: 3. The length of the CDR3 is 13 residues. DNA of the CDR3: TGTGCCAGTAGCCCGACAGGGGACACTGAAGCTTTCTTT. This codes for CASSPTGDTEAFF.

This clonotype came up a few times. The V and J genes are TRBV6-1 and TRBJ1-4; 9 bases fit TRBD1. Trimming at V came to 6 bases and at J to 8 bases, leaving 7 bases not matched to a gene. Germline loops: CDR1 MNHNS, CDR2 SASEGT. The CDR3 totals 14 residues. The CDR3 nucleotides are TGTGCCAGCAGAGGGACAGGGTTAAAAGAAAAACTGTTTTTT. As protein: CASRGTGLKEKLFF.

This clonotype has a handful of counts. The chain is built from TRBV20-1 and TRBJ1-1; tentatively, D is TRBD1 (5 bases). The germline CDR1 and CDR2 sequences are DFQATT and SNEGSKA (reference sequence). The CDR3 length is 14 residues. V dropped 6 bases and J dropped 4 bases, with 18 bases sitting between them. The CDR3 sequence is CSARPGQRSTEAFF. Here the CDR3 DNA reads TGCAGTGCCCGACCGGGGCAACGGAGCACTGAAGCTTTCTTT.

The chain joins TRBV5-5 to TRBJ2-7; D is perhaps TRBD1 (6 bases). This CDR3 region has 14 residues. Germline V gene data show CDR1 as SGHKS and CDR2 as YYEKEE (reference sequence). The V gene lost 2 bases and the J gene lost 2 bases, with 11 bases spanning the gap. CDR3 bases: TGTGCCAGCAGCTTCGCTCAGGGGACCTACGAGCAGTACTTC. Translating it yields CASSFAQGTYEQYF.

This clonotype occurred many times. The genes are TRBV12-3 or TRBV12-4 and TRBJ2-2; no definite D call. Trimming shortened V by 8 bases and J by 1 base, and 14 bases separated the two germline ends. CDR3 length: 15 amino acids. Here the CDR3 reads CASPLGDLNTGELFF. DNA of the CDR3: TGTGCCAGCCCTTTAGGCGATTTGAACACCGGGGAGCTGTTTTTT.

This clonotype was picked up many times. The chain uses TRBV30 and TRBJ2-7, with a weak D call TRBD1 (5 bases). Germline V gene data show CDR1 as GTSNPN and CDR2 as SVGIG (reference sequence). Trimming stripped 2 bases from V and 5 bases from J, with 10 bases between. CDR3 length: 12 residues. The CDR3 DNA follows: TGTGCCTGGAGTTTTAGGGGCCACGAGCAGTACTTC. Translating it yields CAWSFRGHEQYF.

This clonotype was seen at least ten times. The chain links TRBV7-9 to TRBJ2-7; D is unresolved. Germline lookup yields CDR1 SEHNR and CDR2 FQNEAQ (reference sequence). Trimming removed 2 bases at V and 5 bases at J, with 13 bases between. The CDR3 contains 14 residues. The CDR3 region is CASSLSLGSNEQYF. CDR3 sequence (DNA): TGTGCCAGCAGCTTATCCCTTGGGTCCAACGAGCAGTACTTC.

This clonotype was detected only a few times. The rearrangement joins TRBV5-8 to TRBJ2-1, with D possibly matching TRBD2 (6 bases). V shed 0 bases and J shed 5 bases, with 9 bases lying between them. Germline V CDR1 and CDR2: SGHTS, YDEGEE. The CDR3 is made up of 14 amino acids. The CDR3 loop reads CASSLALADNEQFF. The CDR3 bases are TGTGCCAGCAGCTTGGCTTTAGCGGACAATGAGCAGTTCTTC.

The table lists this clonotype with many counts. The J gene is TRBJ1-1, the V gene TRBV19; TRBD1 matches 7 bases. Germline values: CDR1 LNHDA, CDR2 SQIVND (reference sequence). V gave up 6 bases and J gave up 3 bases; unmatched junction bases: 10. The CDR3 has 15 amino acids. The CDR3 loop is CASRLGQVDHTEAFF. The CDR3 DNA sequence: TGTGCCAGTAGACTAGGACAGGTTGATCACACTGAAGCTTTCTTT. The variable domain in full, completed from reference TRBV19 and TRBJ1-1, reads DGGITQSPKYLFRKEGQNVTLSCEQNLNHDAMYWYRQDPGQGLRLIYYSQIVNDFQKGDIAEGYSVSREKKESFPLTVTSAQKNPTAFYLCASRLGQVDHTEAFFGQGTRLTVV.

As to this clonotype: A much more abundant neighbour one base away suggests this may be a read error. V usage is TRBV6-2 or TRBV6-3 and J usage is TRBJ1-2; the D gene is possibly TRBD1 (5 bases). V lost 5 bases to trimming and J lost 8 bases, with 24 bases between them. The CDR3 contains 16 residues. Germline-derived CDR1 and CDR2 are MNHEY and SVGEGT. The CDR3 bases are TGTGCCAGCAGTAAACCCCCTGACCTAGGGACCTACGGCTACACCTTC. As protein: CASSKPPDLGTYGYTF.

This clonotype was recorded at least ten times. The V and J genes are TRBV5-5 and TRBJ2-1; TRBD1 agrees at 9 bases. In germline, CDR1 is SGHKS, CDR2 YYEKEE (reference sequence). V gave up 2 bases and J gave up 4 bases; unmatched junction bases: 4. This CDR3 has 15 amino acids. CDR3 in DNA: TGTGCCAGCAGCTTACAGGGGGCAGGGTACAATGAGCAGTTCTTC. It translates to CASSLQGAGYNEQFF.